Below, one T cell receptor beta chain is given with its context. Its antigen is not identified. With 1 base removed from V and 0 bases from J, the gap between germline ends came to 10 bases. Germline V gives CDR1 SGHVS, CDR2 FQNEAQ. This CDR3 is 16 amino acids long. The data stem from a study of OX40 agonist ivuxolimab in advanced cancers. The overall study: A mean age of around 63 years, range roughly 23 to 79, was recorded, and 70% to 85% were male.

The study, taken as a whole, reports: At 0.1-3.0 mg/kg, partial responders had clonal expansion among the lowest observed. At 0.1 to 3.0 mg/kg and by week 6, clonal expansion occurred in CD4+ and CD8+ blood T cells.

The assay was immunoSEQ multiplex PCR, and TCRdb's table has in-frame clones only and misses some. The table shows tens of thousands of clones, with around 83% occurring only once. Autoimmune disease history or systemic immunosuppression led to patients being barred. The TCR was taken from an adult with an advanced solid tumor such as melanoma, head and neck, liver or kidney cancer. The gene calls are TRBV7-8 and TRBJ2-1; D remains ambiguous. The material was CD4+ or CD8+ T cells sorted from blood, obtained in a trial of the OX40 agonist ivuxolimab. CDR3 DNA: TGTGCCAGCAGCTTAGAAACCCCGAGCTCCTACAATGAGCAGTTCTTC. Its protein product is CASSLETPSSYNEQFF. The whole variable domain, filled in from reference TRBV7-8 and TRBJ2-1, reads GAGVSQSPRYKVAKRGQDVALRCDPISGHVSLFWYQQALGQGPEFLTYFQNEAQLDKSGLPSDRFFAERPEGSVSTLKIQRTQQEDSAVYLCASSLETPSSYNEQFFGPGTRLTVL.